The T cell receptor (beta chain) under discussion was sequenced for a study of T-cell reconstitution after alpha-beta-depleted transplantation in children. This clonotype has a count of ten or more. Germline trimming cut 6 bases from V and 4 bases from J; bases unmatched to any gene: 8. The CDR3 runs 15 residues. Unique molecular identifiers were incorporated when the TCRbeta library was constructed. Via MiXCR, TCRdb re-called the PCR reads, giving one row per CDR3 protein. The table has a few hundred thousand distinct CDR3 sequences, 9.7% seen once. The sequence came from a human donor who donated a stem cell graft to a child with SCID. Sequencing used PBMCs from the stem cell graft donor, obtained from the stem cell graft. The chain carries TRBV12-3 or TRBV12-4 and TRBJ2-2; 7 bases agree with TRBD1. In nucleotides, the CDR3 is TGTGCCAGCAGACCCGGGACAGCCTTCACCGGGGAGCTGTTTTTT. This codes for CASRPGTAFTGELFF.